A selection of T cell receptor beta chains follows, all from one sample in a study of beta chain features in type 1 diabetes. TCRdb's copy holds only in-frame clones and misses some; the assay was immunoSEQ multiplex PCR. The profile shows 500,000 to 850,000 clones, around 15% of them singletons. Sample: naive CD4+ T cells from blood. The receptors originated from a man aged 18 to 35 with type 1 diabetes. The CDR3 runs from the conserved cysteine through the conserved F or W. D genes are given only for firm matches. Part of the rows lack a size; the others show once, few, many or a class for expanded clones.

>TRBD1|.|TRBJ1-2|TRBV7-2|14
TGTGCCAGCAGCTTAGCACCAGGGGGCTTTGGCTACACCTTC
CASSLAPGGFGYTF
>.|.|TRBJ1-1|TRBV30|15
TGTGCCTGGCAGGGCAACGGGGGCCACAACACTGAAGCTTTCTTT
CAWQGNGGHNTEAFF
>.|.|TRBJ1-5|TRBV5-6|10
TGTGCCAGCAGCTCTAAAAGTGGGCATTTT
CASSSKSGHF
>.|few|TRBJ1-1|TRBV20-1|11
TGCAGTGCTAGTGGAGTTCCTGAAGCTTTCTTT
CSASGVPEAFF
>.|.|TRBJ2-1|TRBV7-2|11
TGTGCCAGCAGGATTAACAATGAGCAGTTCTTC
CASRINNEQFF
>TRBD1|few|TRBJ2-7|TRBV10-3|13
TGTGCCATCAACAGGGGCGATAGTCAGGAGCAGTACTTC
CAINRGDSQEQYF
>.|.|TRBJ2-6|TRBV30|14
TGTGCCTGGAGTGTATCCACAGGGGCCAACGTCCTGACTTTC
CAWSVSTGANVLTF
>TRBD1|.|TRBJ1-2|TRBV28|15
TGTGCCAGCAGCCGCGGGACAGGGAGTAACTATGGCTACACCTTC
CASSRGTGSNYGYTF
>TRBD2|.|TRBJ2-7|TRBV29-1|13
TGCAGCGTTGGGGAGGGAGGGAACGTCGAGCAGTACTTC
CSVGEGGNVEQYF
>.|.|TRBJ2-7|TRBV2|10
TGTGCCAGCAGGTCGGTTGAGCAGTACTTC
CASRSVEQYF
>.|.|TRBJ2-7|TRBV30|12
TGTGCCTGGGGGGTGGCTTTCTACGAGCAGTACTTC
CAWGVAFYEQYF
>.|few|TRBJ1-5|TRBV7-2|17
TGTGCCAGCAGCTTAGTTATCGGGGGCTATAGCAATCAGCCCCAGCATTTT
CASSLVIGGYSNQPQHF
>.|few|TRBJ2-1|TRBV28|13
TGTGCCAGCAGCCCGCACTCCTACAATGAGCAGTTCTTC
CASSPHSYNEQFF
>TRBD2|.|TRBJ2-2|TRBV7-6|15
TGTGCCAGCAGCTTAGCGGGAGGGATGTACGGGGAGCTGTTTTTT
CASSLAGGMYGELFF
>.|few|TRBJ2-7|TRBV19|11
TGTGCCAGTAAGCAGGGATCCGAGCAGTACTTC
CASKQGSEQYF
>TRBD2|.|TRBJ2-7|TRBV18|17
TGTGCCAGCTCACCCGGACTAGCGGGGGGGCCAACAGGCGAGCAGTACTTC
CASSPGLAGGPTGEQYF
>TRBD1|few|TRBJ1-1|TRBV28|14
TGTGCCAGCAGTAAGGGACAGCGATACACTGAAGCTTTCTTT
CASSKGQRYTEAFF
>.|few|TRBJ2-4|TRBV12-5|16
TGTGCTAGTGGTTTGGTAATGGCGGGACGTCTAAACATTCAGTACTTC
CASGLVMAGRLNIQYF
>.|.|TRBJ2-5|TRBV9|14
TGTGCCAGCAGCGTAGTTGGCAGCCAAGAGACCCAGTACTTC
CASSVVGSQETQYF
>.|.|TRBJ2-3|TRBV5-1|14
TGCGCCAGCAGCTTCCCCGGTCTCACAGATACGCAGTATTTT
CASSFPGLTDTQYF
>.|.|TRBJ1-2|TRBV7-9|13
TGTGCCAGCAGCTCCGGGACAAACTATGGCTACACCTTC
CASSSGTNYGYTF
>.|.|TRBJ1-2|TRBV6-1|16
TGTGCCAGCAGTGATAGGTCAGGATTTACTAACTATGGCTACACCTTC
CASSDRSGFTNYGYTF
>TRBD1|.|TRBJ1-2|TRBV14|16
TGTGCCAGCAGCCTAAGCCCCGGGACAGGGAACTATGGCTACACCTTC
CASSLSPGTGNYGYTF
>.|.|TRBJ2-7|TRBV27|12
TGTGCCAGCAGTAAACAGGGCTACGAGCAGTACTTC
CASSKQGYEQYF
>TRBD2|.|TRBJ2-7|TRBV7-9|15
TGTGCCAGCAGCCTCCGGACTAGCGGGGGCTACGAGCAGTACTTC
CASSLRTSGGYEQYF
>TRBD1|.|TRBJ2-3|TRBV25-1|14
TGTGCCAGCAGGAGACAGGGGGCAGCAGATACGCAGTATTTT
CASRRQGAADTQYF
>.|few|TRBJ1-1|TRBV20-1|11
TGCAGTGCTAGGGGGAGGTCTGAAGCTTTCTTT
CSARGRSEAFF
>TRBD1|few|TRBJ1-2|TRBV5-1|14
TGCGCCAGCAGCCAGGACAGGGTCAACTATGGCTACACCTTC
CASSQDRVNYGYTF
>.|.|TRBJ2-1|TRBV5-1|13
TGCGCCAGCAGTTACATAGCGGCCAATGAGCAGTTCTTC
CASSYIAANEQFF
>TRBD1|.|TRBJ1-5|TRBV19|13
TGTGCCAGTAGTACTACAGGGGATCAGCCCCAGCATTTT
CASSTTGDQPQHF
>.|.|TRBJ1-3|TRBV4-1|19
TGCGCCAGCAGCCTGCGTCTTGTTGCAGGACAGCACTCTGGAAACACCATATATTTT
CASSLRLVAGQHSGNTIYF
>.|.|TRBJ2-5|TRBV11-1|14
TGTGCCAGCAGCCCCGTTACGGGAGAAGAGACCCAGTACTTC
CASSPVTGEETQYF
>.|.|TRBJ2-2|TRBV15|14
TGTGCCACCAGCAGAGATCAAACCACCGGGGAGCTGTTTTTT
CATSRDQTTGELFF
>.|.|TRBJ1-2|TRBV5-4|13
TGTGCCAGCAGCTCCACGGGGAACTATGGCTACACCTTC
CASSSTGNYGYTF
>TRBD1|.|TRBJ2-1|TRBV5-8|14
TGTGCCAGCAGCTCCGGACAGGGGTACAATGAGCAGTTCTTC
CASSSGQGYNEQFF
>.|.|TRBJ2-7|TRBV7-2|14
TGTGCCAGCAGCTTGGACATAACCTCCTACGAGCAGTACTTC
CASSLDITSYEQYF
>.|.|TRBJ2-1|TRBV28|14
TGTGCCAGCAGATTGGGGTTAGCCAACAATGAGCAGTTCTTC
CASRLGLANNEQFF
>.|.|TRBJ1-3|TRBV6-5|14
TGTGCCAGCAGCCCCCGGGGGGCTGGAAACACCATATATTTT
CASSPRGAGNTIYF
>TRBD2|.|TRBJ2-1|TRBV18|17
TGTGCCAGCTCACTCAGACTAGCGGGGGCCGGCAACAATGAGCAGTTCTTC
CASSLRLAGAGNNEQFF
>.|.|TRBJ2-5|TRBV15|13
TGTGCCACCAGCAGAGTCCAGGGGGGGACCCAGTACTTC
CATSRVQGGTQYF
>.|few|TRBJ1-2|TRBV5-1|15
TGCGCCAGCAGCTTGGCACAGGGAACTAACTATGGCTACACCTTC
CASSLAQGTNYGYTF
>.|.|TRBJ1-6|TRBV7-9|14
TGTGCCAGCAGCTTAGACACAGGGCATTCACCCCTCCACTTT
CASSLDTGHSPLHF
>.|.|TRBJ2-7|TRBV6-1|16
TGTGCCAGCAGTGAAGGTGCGGAGGCCTTCCCGCACGAGCAGTACTTC
CASSEGAEAFPHEQYF
>.|.|TRBJ2-4|TRBV6-5|13
TGTGCCAGCAATAAGCCAGGCGCAAACATTCAGTACTTC
CASNKPGANIQYF
>.|.|TRBJ1-4|TRBV2|13
TGTGCCAGCAGTGAAAACGCTAATGAAAAACTGTTTTTT
CASSENANEKLFF
>TRBD1|.|TRBJ2-7|TRBV30|14
TGTGCCTGGAACCCGGGACAGGGAACGGGGGAGCAGTACTTC
CAWNPGQGTGEQYF
>TRBD2|few|TRBJ2-7|TRBV18|18
TGTGCCAGCTCACAGGCAGGGATACTAGCGGGAGGTTCCTACGAGCAGTACTTC
CASSQAGILAGGSYEQYF
>.|few|TRBJ2-6|TRBV9|18
TGTGCCAGCAGCCCGAGAGGGGATCTAAGCTCTGGGGCCAACGTCCTGACTTTC
CASSPRGDLSSGANVLTF
>.|.|TRBJ2-7|TRBV5-4|14
TGTGCCAGCAGCTTTGGGACGGGACCTTACGAGCAGTACTTC
CASSFGTGPYEQYF
>.|.|TRBJ1-4|TRBV7-9|13
TGTGCCAGCAGCCCCAGCTCTGGTGAAAAACTGTTTTTT
CASSPSSGEKLFF
>.|few|TRBJ2-5|TRBV18|14
TGTGCCAGCTCATTTGGACAGACGGGAGAGACCCAGTACTTC
CASSFGQTGETQYF
>TRBD1|.|TRBJ2-5|TRBV5-1|14
TGCGCCAGCAGCTTGGACAGGGGAATGGAGACCCAGTACTTC
CASSLDRGMETQYF
>TRBD1|few|TRBJ2-3|TRBV25-1|15
TGTGCCAGCAGTGACAGGGGGCTAGGTACAGATACGCAGTATTTT
CASSDRGLGTDTQYF
>.|few|TRBJ1-3|TRBV30|14
TGTGCCTGGAGTCGTGGAGGCGCAGGAAACACCATATATTTT
CAWSRGGAGNTIYF
>TRBD2|.|TRBJ2-7|TRBV6-5|15
TGTGCCAGCAGCAAGGGACTAGCGGGATCCTACGAGCAGTACTTC
CASSKGLAGSYEQYF
>.|few|TRBJ1-1|TRBV7-9|15
TGTGCCAGCAGCTTGTCGGGAGACGGGAACACTGAAGCTTTCTTT
CASSLSGDGNTEAFF
>.|.|TRBJ1-1|TRBV28|13
TGTGCCAGTTACCAGGGGACGAACACTGAAGCTTTCTTT
CASYQGTNTEAFF